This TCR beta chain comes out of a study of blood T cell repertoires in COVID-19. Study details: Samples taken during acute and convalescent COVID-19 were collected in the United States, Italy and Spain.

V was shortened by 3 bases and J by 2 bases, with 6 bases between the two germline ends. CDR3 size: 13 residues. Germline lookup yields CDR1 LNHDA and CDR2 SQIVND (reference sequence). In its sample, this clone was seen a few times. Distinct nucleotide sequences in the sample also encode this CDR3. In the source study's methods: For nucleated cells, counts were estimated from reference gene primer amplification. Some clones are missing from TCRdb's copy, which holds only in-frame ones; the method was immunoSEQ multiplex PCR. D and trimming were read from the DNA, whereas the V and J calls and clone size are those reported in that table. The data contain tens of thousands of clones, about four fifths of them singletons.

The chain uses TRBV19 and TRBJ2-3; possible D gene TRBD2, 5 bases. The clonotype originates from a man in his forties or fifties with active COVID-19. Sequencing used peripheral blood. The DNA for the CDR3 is TGTGCCAGTAGTATCCGGGACACAGATACGCAGTATTTT. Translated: CASSIRDTDTQYF.